Listed below are T cell receptor beta chains from one sample, sequenced in a study of CD8 T cells in ankylosing spondylitis. TCRdb itself ran the 5' RACE reads through MiXCR, one entry per CDR3 protein. The repertoire holds about 25,000 distinct CDR3 sequences, with 2% to 3% as singletons. What was sequenced was blood, either unsorted or a sorted T cell fraction (not recorded which). These receptors were taken from a female donor with ankylosing spondylitis or in good health (not recorded which). The CDR3 runs from the conserved cysteine through the conserved F or W. A D gene is named only where the DNA matches it firmly. A row's size may be missing; if present it is once, few, many or a size class.

J | D | V | size | DNA | CDR3
TRBJ1-2 | NA | TRBV9 | many | TGTGCCAGCAGCGTAGATTGGTCCTTTTCTCGTGGCTACACCTTC | CASSVDWSFSRGYTF
TRBJ2-7 | TRBD2 | TRBV9 | many | TGTGCCAGCAGCGTAGTGGGAGGGCCCGGGGACGAGCAGTACTTC | CASSVVGGPGDEQYF
TRBJ2-1 | NA | TRBV9 | many | TGTGCCAGCAGCGAGTCCTACAATGAGCAGTTCTTC | CASSESYNEQFF
TRBJ2-7 | NA | TRBV9 | NA | TGTGCCAGCAGCGTAGAAGGTTCAATCTCCTACGAGCAGTACTTC | CASSVEGSISYEQYF
TRBJ1-5 | NA | TRBV9 | many | TGTGCCAGCAGCGTGGACAGTGTTCAGCCCCAGCATTTT | CASSVDSVQPQHF
TRBJ1-6 | NA | TRBV9 | many | TGTGCCAGCAGCGTTGCGGGGCCCGAGCAAGGTTCACCCCTCCACTTT | CASSVAGPEQGSPLHF
TRBJ2-7 | NA | TRBV9 | many | TGTGCCAGCAGCGTAGACACGGCCTACGAGCAGTACTTC | CASSVDTAYEQYF
TRBJ2-3 | NA | TRBV9 | medium-sized | TGTGCCAGCAGCACCATGACTAGTTGGAGCACAGATACGCAGTATTTT | CASSTMTSWSTDTQYF
TRBJ2-3 | TRBD2 | TRBV9 | many | TGTGCCAGCAGCGTCCGGTCTAGCGGGAGGACCACAGATACGCAGTATTTT | CASSVRSSGRTTDTQYF
TRBJ1-3 | NA | TRBV9 | many | TGTGCCAGCAGCGTAGCTGCCCGGGACAACACTGGAAACACCATATATTTT | CASSVAARDNTGNTIYF
TRBJ1-1 | NA | TRBV9 | many | TGTGCCAGCAGCGAAACCCAGGGGCGTACTGAAGCTTTCTTT | CASSETQGRTEAFF
TRBJ2-2 | TRBD2 | TRBV9 | few | TGTGCCAGCAGCCTAGGGGGATCTAGCGGGAGCCTCACCGGGGAGCTGTTTTTT | CASSLGGSSGSLTGELFF
TRBJ1-5 | NA | TRBV9 | many | TGTGCCAGCAGCGTAGATTCTCTGGCCAATCAGCCCCAGCATTTT | CASSVDSLANQPQHF
TRBJ2-1 | NA | TRBV9 | many | TGTGCCAGCAGCCCGGGACCACTCGATTTTAATGAGCAGTTCTTC | CASSPGPLDFNEQFF
TRBJ1-1 | NA | TRBV9 | NA | TGTGCCAGCAGCGTAAATTCGAACACTGAAGCTTTCTTT | CASSVNSNTEAFF
TRBJ2-1 | NA | TRBV9 | many | TGTGCCAGCAGCCCCAGGCACGAATCCTCCTACAATGAGCAGTTCTTC | CASSPRHESSYNEQFF
TRBJ2-5 | NA | TRBV9 | NA | TGTGCCAGCACAGATAGCCCCTCCCAAGAGACCCAGTACTTC | CASTDSPSQETQYF
TRBJ1-3 | NA | TRBV6-4 | many | TGTGCCAGCCCGCCGGGCAGGGCAACCTCTGGAAACACCATATATTTT | CASPPGRATSGNTIYF
TRBJ2-7 | NA | TRBV21-1 | many | TGTGCCAGCAGCGCCCGGGACAGGACTTCCTACGAGCAGTACTTC | CASSARDRTSYEQYF
TRBJ2-2 | NA | TRBV9 | few | TGTGCCAGCAGCCAACCGGGACAAAGAGCTACCGGGGAGCTGTTTTTT | CASSQPGQRATGELFF
TRBJ2-6 | TRBD1 | TRBV9 | many | TGTGCCAGCAGCGTAGAAGGGACAGCTGGGGCCAACGTCCTGACTTTC | CASSVEGTAGANVLTF
TRBJ2-5 | TRBD2 | TRBV9 | many | TGTGCCAGCAGCGTTTGGACTAGCGCACAAGAGACCCAGTACTTC | CASSVWTSAQETQYF
TRBJ1-1 | NA | TRBV9 | many | TGTGCCAGCAGCGCCGGACAGTCCATGAACACTGAAGCTTTCTTT | CASSAGQSMNTEAFF
TRBJ2-1 | TRBD2 | TRBV9 | many | TGTGCCAGCAGCGTCACTAGCGGGGTGTCCTACAATGAGCAGTTCTTC | CASSVTSGVSYNEQFF
TRBJ2-1 | TRBD1 | TRBV9 | medium-sized | TGTGCCAGCAGCGTAGGAGGGGGCACATACAATGAGCAGTTCTTC | CASSVGGGTYNEQFF
TRBJ2-2 | TRBD2 | TRBV9 | many | TGTGCCAGCAGCGTAGGACTAGCGGAGACCGGGGAGCTGTTTTTT | CASSVGLAETGELFF
TRBJ2-7 | TRBD1 | TRBV9 | many | TGTGCCAGCAGCGTAGATGCCAGGGGGATGAGTCAAGAGCAGTACTTC | CASSVDARGMSQEQYF
TRBJ2-1 | TRBD1 | TRBV9 | many | TGTGCCAGCAGCGCCTCAGGGGGCTCCTACAATGAGCAGTTCTTC | CASSASGGSYNEQFF
TRBJ2-1 | NA | TRBV9 | medium-sized | TGTGCCAGCAGCGTGGGGACCACATTCGCAAATGAGCAGTTCTTC | CASSVGTTFANEQFF
TRBJ2-3 | NA | TRBV9 | medium-sized | TGTGCCAGCAGCGTAGGGGGCACAGATACGCAGTATTTT | CASSVGGTDTQYF